This paragraph covers one T cell receptor beta chain sequence. Its antigen is not known. The trim removed 4 bases at V and 5 bases at J, leaving 7 bases unmatched. Germline V gene lookup returns CDR1 KGHSH and CDR2 LQKENI. This CDR3 is built from 15 residues. This sample is part of a study of radiotherapy plus CTLA-4 blockade in lung cancer. Overall study: In around 17% of patients, objective responses were seen; 25% to 40% had disease control.

The study's findings and limits: Best predicting response, reportedly, were early blood T cell clone dynamics, with interferon-beta. In blood, TCR clones derived from the tumor expanded after radiotherapy plus ipilimumab.

Sequencing used immunoSEQ multiplex PCR; TCRdb keeps in-frame clones, though not all of them. The sample includes some 73,000 clones, roughly 80% of them seen just once. The sample in question was peripheral blood, obtained from a patient treated with radiotherapy plus ipilimumab. The sequence was collected from a human donor with non-small cell lung cancer who had stable disease on radiotherapy plus ipilimumab. The chain has TRBV18 and TRBJ2-1, with 8 bases matching TRBD2. CDR3 in amino acids: CASSQGGGRHNEQFF. For the CDR3, the DNA is TGTGCCAGCTCACAGGGCGGGGGGCGGCACAATGAGCAGTTCTTC.